Below are 21 T cell receptor beta chains sequenced from a single sample in a study of shared clonotypes between healthy human individuals. The protocol was immunoSEQ multiplex PCR, while the TCRdb copy is restricted to in-frame clones and leaves out a portion. This table has more than 2,000,000 clones, more than 80% appearing once. The sample comprised naive CD4+ T cells sorted from blood. The subset was: CD45RA+ positively selected. The receptors were sampled from a man between 18 and 29 years old in good health.

This clone was detected once. Other DNA sequences in the same sample also yield this CDR3. The chain links TRBV10-3 to TRBJ2-7, with 7 bases fitting TRBD1. Per germline, CDR1 ENHRY and CDR2 SYGVKD. The junction had 3 bases not matched to a gene; V was cut back by 4 bases and J by 6 bases. This CDR3 region has 12 residues. CDR3 DNA: TGTGCCATCAGTGGACAGGGCGGCGAGCAGTACTTC. Its protein is CAISGQGGEQYF.

This sequence joins TRBV7-9 and TRBJ1-3; D is ambiguous. The V and J ends lost 1 base and 1 base respectively, with 11 bases between them. The CDR3 spans 16 residues. Germline lookup yields CDR1 SEHNR and CDR2 FQNEAQ (reference sequence). CDR3 sequence reads: CASSLVAGSSGNTIYF. The CDR3 DNA reads as TGTGCCAGCAGCTTAGTGGCCGGGAGTTCTGGAAACACCATATATTTT.

CDR3 DNA sequence: TGCGCCAGCAGCGTCAGGGTTTCTGGCGGGTCCGCCCAGACCCAGTACTTC. Its protein is CASSVRVSGGSAQTQYF. The chain carries TRBV5-1 and TRBJ2-5; D is possibly TRBD1 or TRBD2 (5 bases each). The CDR3 sequence is 17 residues long. Germline V CDR1 and CDR2: SGHRS, YFSETQ. Trimming left V 4 bases short and J 6 bases short, with 25 bases between.

V gene TRBV7-2 combines with J gene TRBJ2-5; D ambiguous. Germline-derived CDR1 and CDR2 are SGHTA and FQGNSA. The CDR3 is 13 residues long. Trimming stripped 2 bases from V and 2 bases from J, with 6 bases between. The CDR3 reads CASSLMIQETQYF. For the CDR3, the DNA is TGTGCCAGCAGCTTAATGATACAAGAGACCCAGTACTTC.

The chain employs TRBV19 and TRBJ1-4; tentative D call: TRBD1 (5 bases). Per germline, CDR1 LNHDA and CDR2 SQIVND (reference sequence). The CDR3 covers 14 residues. V was clipped by 9 bases and J by 5 bases, with 16 bases between them. CDR3 residues: CASAPGTGNEKLFF. CDR3 nucleotides: TGTGCCAGCGCCCCTGGGACTGGAAATGAAAAACTGTTTTTT.

This clone has only a few counts. The V and J genes are TRBV29-1 and TRBJ1-2; unclear D gene. This CDR3 spans 11 amino acids. V lost 5 bases and J 5 bases, leaving 9 bases between the germline ends. Germline values: CDR1 SQVTM, CDR2 ANQGSEA. The CDR3 here is CSVSGKYGYTF. The CDR3, as DNA: TGCAGCGTTTCCGGCAAGTATGGCTACACCTTC.

The genes are TRBV10-3 and TRBJ1-1; D gene uncertain. The CDR3 is 15 residues long. The ends were cut back, 0 bases at V and 2 bases at J, with 10 bases in the middle. Per the germline V gene, CDR1 is ENHRY and CDR2 is SYGVKD. Here the CDR3 DNA reads TGTGCCATCAGTGAGTCTTCGGCACTAAACACTGAAGCTTTCTTT. This sequence encodes CAISESSALNTEAFF.

This clone was counted a few times. The sample contains more than one DNA sequence encoding this CDR3. The chain couples TRBV2 to TRBJ2-7, with D hard to call. V lost 2 bases and J 3 bases, leaving 2 bases between the germline ends. This CDR3 is 11 amino acids long. CDR1 SNHLY and CDR2 FYNNEI come from the germline V gene. CDR3 sequence: CASSENYEQYF. CDR3 DNA: TGTGCCAGCAGTGAAAACTACGAGCAGTACTTC.

J is TRBJ2-5 and V is TRBV21-1; the DNA was not compared with TRBD1, the D call given in the table. TRBV21-1 is flagged as a pseudogene. There are 16 residues in the CDR3. The CDR3 coding sequence is TGTGCCAGCAGCAAATATAGGGGCTTCCACCAAGAGACCCAGTACTTC. This translates into CASSKYRGFHQETQYF.

The chain couples TRBV18 to TRBJ2-7; D is perhaps TRBD1 (6 bases). Germline CDR1 KGHSH, CDR2 LQKENI. V lost 0 bases and J lost 3, with 24 bases in between. This CDR3 has 19 residues. In DNA form, the CDR3 reads TGTGCCAGCTCACCACCGGTCCAGGGGCTCCGAAGGGTCCACTACGAGCAGTACTTC. This encodes CASSPPVQGLRRVHYEQYF.

DNA of the CDR3: TGCGCCAGCAGCCAAGAGGGAGGTGGACCAGAAGCTTTCTTT. Amino acid sequence: CASSQEGGGPEAFF. V usage is TRBV4-3 and J usage is TRBJ1-1; D is unresolved. CDR3 length: 14 amino acids. The germline V gene has CDR1 LGHNA and CDR2 YSLEER. The V end was cut by 0 bases, the J end by 8 bases, with 13 bases between.

The chain combines TRBV4-3 with TRBJ2-2; perhaps TRBD2 as D (6 bases). This CDR3 spans 14 amino acids. V gave up 4 bases and J gave up 4 bases, with 10 bases separating them. The germline V gene encodes CDR1 LGHNA and CDR2 YSLEER. CDR3 bases: TGCGCCAGCAGCCGGACGGAGGGCACCGGGGAGCTGTTTTTT. Translating gives CASSRTEGTGELFF.

The chain uses TRBV6-5 and TRBJ2-1, with D possibly being TRBD1 (6 bases). V shed 6 bases and J shed 6 bases, with 12 bases lying between them. Germline-derived CDR1 and CDR2 are MNHEY and SVGAGI. The CDR3 runs to 13 residues. The CDR3 region is CASSLGTINEQFF. CDR3 sequence (DNA): TGTGCCAGCAGCCTCGGGACAATCAATGAGCAGTTCTTC.

The chain carries TRBV6-6 and TRBJ2-2, with D perhaps being TRBD1 or TRBD2 (5 bases each). V lost 2 bases, J lost 6 bases, and 16 bases lay in between. Germline values: CDR1 MNHNY, CDR2 SVGAGI (reference sequence). The CDR3 spans 16 residues. CDR3 DNA sequence: TGTGCCAGCAGTTACAGGGCTAACGGGGCGGCCGGGGAGCTGTTTTTT. Translating it yields CASSYRANGAAGELFF.

V usage is TRBV7-9 and J usage is TRBJ1-1, with 7 bases lining up with TRBD1. CDR1 is SEHNR, CDR2 FQNEAQ, per germline (reference sequence). This CDR3 region has 13 residues. V trimming: 9 bases; J trimming: 0 bases; junction bases outside the gene matches: 4. For the CDR3, the DNA is TGTGCCAGTCGGACAGGAGTGAACACTGAAGCTTTCTTT. Its translation: CASRTGVNTEAFF.

This clone was observed a single time. V gene TRBV19 combines with J gene TRBJ1-1; TRBD1 is a possible D gene (5 bases). The V end was cut by 3 bases, the J end by 5 bases, with 19 bases between. The germline gives CDR1 LNHDA, CDR2 SQIVND (reference sequence). This CDR3 region has 16 residues. The CDR3 DNA sequence: TGTGCCAGTAGTATTTTAGCGGGGCAGGGTCGGACTGAAGCTTTCTTT. Its translation: CASSILAGQGRTEAFF.

This clone was observed a few times. This chain connects TRBV19 to TRBJ1-5; D is unclear. CDR1 and CDR2 from the germline V gene are LNHDA and SQIVND (reference sequence). Trimming stripped 8 bases from V and 5 bases from J, with 7 bases between. This CDR3 contains 11 residues. CDR3 nucleotides: TGTGCCAGTGGGAGAGATCAGCCCCAGCATTTT. Translation gives CASGRDQPQHF.

With regard to this clone: The same CDR3 is also encoded by other DNA sequences in this sample. V usage is TRBV6-1 and J usage is TRBJ1-6; D unclear. V shed 2 bases and J shed 7 bases, with 6 bases lying between them. This CDR3 comprises 13 residues. CDR1 is MNHNS, CDR2 SASEGT, per germline. The CDR3: CASSESGNSPLHF. The CDR3 bases are TGTGCCAGCAGTGAATCGGGGAATTCACCCCTCCACTTT.

V and J are TRBV30 and TRBJ1-2, with 9 bases lining up with TRBD1. This CDR3 comprises 13 residues. Germline V gives CDR1 GTSNPN, CDR2 SVGIG (reference sequence). The J segment lost 1 base and the V segment lost 6 bases, leaving 3 bases of the junction unmatched. DNA for the CDR3: TGTGCCTGCATGGGACAGGGTAACTATGGCTACACCTTC. This encodes CACMGQGNYGYTF.

This rearrangement joins TRBV27 to TRBJ2-5; 10 nucleotides agree with TRBD2. The CDR3 spans 15 residues. After removal of 4 bases from V and 5 bases from J, the junction contained 7 bases not matched to a gene. Germline V gives CDR1 MNHEY, CDR2 SMNVEV (reference sequence). Here the CDR3 reads CASSSSLAGAETQYF. Here the CDR3 DNA reads TGTGCCAGCAGTTCCTCTCTAGCGGGAGCCGAGACCCAGTACTTC.

CDR3 residues: CASSLEGLRQFF. The DNA of the CDR3 is TGTGCCAGCAGCTTAGAGGGACTTCGGCAGTTCTTC. The chain carries TRBV7-2 and TRBJ2-1; D perhaps matches TRBD2 (6 bases). The V end lost 1 base, the J end lost 12 bases, and 10 bases lay between the germline ends. Looked up from germline, CDR1 is SGHTA and CDR2 is FQGNSA. The CDR3 consists of 12 residues.